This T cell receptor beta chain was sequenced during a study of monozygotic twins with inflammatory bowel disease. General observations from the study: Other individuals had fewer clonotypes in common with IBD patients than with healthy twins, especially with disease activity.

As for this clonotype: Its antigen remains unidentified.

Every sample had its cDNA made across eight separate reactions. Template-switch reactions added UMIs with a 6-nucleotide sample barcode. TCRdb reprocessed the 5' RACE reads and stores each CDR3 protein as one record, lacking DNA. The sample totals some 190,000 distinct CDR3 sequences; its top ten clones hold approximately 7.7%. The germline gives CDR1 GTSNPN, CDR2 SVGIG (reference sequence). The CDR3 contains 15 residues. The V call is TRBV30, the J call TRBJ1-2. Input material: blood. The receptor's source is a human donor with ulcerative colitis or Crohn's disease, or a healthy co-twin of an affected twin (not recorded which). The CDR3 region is CAWSVGRRDSYGYTF.